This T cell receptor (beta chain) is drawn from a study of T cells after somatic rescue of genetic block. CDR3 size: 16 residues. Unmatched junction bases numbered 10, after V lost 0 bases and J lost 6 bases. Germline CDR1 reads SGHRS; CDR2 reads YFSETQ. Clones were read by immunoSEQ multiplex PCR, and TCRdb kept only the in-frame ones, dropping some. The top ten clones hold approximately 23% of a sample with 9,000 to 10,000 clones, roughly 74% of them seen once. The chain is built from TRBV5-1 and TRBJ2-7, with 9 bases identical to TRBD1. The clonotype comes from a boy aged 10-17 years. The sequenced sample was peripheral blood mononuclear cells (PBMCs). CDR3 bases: TGCGCCAGCAGCTTGGACGCCGGGACAGGGTCACGCGAGCAGTACTTC. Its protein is CASSLDAGTGSREQYF. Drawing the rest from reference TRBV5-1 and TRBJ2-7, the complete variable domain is KAGVTQTPRYLIKTRGQQVTLSCSPISGHRSVSWYQQTPGQGLQFLFEYFSETQRNKGNFPGRFSGRQFSNSRSEMNVSTLELGDSALYLCASSLDAGTGSREQYFGPGTRLTVT.